This T cell receptor beta chain originates from a study of T-cell memory formation after mild COVID-19. MiXCR, run by TCRdb on the 5' RACE reads, gives a single entry per CDR3 protein. In the table there are roughly 100,000 distinct CDR3 sequences, around 12% of which are singletons. The CDR3 totals 12 residues. Germline loops: CDR1 SGDLS, CDR2 YYNGEE. Trimming shortened V by 0 bases and J by 6 bases, and 5 bases separated the two germline ends. Findings and caveats of the study: CD8+ contracting clones occupied EMRA, while CD4+ ones occupied mainly CM and EM. Cross-reactive memory appears to have joined, as suggested by some responding clones showing up in pre-infection memory.

As regards this clonotype: What it binds is unknown.

Sequenced input: PBMCs or a T cell subset sorted from them (not recorded which). The clonotype was recovered from an adult woman who had mild COVID-19 (a few samples of this study predate the infection). Cell type and time point are not known. This chain connects TRBV9 to TRBJ2-3; D is unresolved. Here the CDR3 DNA reads TGTGCCAGCAGCGTAGTTGCGGATACGCAGTATTTT. It codes for CASSVVADTQYF. The full variable domain, rest sourced from reference TRBV9 and TRBJ2-3, is DSGVTQTPKHLITATGQRVTLRCSPRSGDLSVYWYQQSLDQGLQFLIQYYNGEERAKGNILERFSAQQFPDLHSELNLSSLELGDSALYFCASSVVADTQYFGPGTRLTVL.